The text below deals with one TCR beta chain. These data come from a study of blood T cell repertoires in COVID-19. TCRdb keeps only in-frame clones here, not all; method: immunoSEQ multiplex PCR. The profile shows roughly 240,000 clones, around four fifths of them singletons. The length of the CDR3 is 13 residues. V gave up 3 bases and J gave up 4 bases, with 9 bases separating them. Germline CDR1 reads SNHLY; CDR2 reads FYNNEI. The TCR originated in a man aged 55 to 70 who had recovered from COVID-19. V usage is TRBV2 and J usage is TRBJ1-1, with a weak D call TRBD1 (6 bases). Sequenced input: peripheral blood. CDR3 amino acids: CASSEGGLTEAFF. In DNA form, the CDR3 reads TGTGCCAGCAGTGAGGGGGGGCTCACTGAAGCTTTCTTT.